This T cell receptor (beta chain) was documented in a study of Graves' ophthalmopathy and Graves' hyperthyroidism. Points from the study as a whole: Thyroid clonotypes that were expanded above 0.001 frequency mostly also appeared in blood.

In regard to this clonotype: The antigen is unknown. The germline gene is not matched at one end of the junction; a read error may be the cause.

The sequenced template was RNA, covering the TCR beta CDR3 region. HTBI primers were employed in first-round RT-PCR, then a second-round multiplex PCR followed. TCRdb processed the multiplex PCR reads anew with MiXCR; each CDR3 protein has one entry. The sample consists of almost 750,000 distinct CDR3 sequences, 40% of them appearing once. Ophthalmopathy-affected donors exhibited moderate-to-severe activity, CAS ≥3, NOSPECS ≥4, and duration under 3 months. In this cohort, patients with other autoimmune diseases, uncontrolled infections, pregnancy or lactation were excluded. This CDR3 is 15 amino acids long. Germline CDR1 is SEHNR and CDR2 is FQNEAQ (reference sequence).

The chain uses TRBV7-9 and TRBJ2-7; 7 bases are shared with TRBD1. Input material: peripheral blood. The source is an adult man with Graves' ophthalmopathy. CDR3: CAISEGPGGPGELYF. The CDR3 DNA follows: TGTGCCATCAGTGAGGGGCCAGGGGGTCCCGGGGAGCTGTACTTC.